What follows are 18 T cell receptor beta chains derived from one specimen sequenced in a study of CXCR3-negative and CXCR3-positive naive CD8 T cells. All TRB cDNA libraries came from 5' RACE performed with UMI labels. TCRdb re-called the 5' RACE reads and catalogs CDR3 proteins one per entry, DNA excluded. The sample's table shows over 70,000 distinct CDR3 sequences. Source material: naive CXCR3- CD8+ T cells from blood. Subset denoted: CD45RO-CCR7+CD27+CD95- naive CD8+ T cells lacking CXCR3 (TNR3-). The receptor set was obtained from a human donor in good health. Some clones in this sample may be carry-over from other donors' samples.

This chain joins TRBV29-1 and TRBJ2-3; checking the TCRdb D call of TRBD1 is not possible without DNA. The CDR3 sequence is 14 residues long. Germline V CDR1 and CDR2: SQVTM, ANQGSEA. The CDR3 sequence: CSVAGHTSTDTQYF.

CDR3 sequence reads: CASSLGLGYEQFF. V and J are TRBV7-2 and TRBJ2-1. This CDR3 contains 13 residues. The germline CDR1 and CDR2 sequences are SGHTA and FQGNSA.

The chain's CDR3 is CASSEREGSFSYEQYF. The genes are TRBV7-6 and TRBJ2-7; TCRdb's D gene call, TRBD2, goes unchecked for lack of DNA. CDR1 is SGHVS, CDR2 FNYEAQ, per germline. This CDR3 contains 16 residues.

This chain's CDR3 is CASSLWGPGELFF. The chain employs TRBV28 and TRBJ2-2. The CDR3 has 13 residues. Germline CDR1 is MDHEN and CDR2 is SYDVKM.

The CDR3 loop is CSAIDEYPYEQYF. V usage is TRBV20-1 and J usage is TRBJ2-7. Germline-derived CDR1 and CDR2 are DFQATT and SNEGSKA (reference sequence). The CDR3 runs to 13 residues.

The CDR3 loop is CSARVSFLGTGVYNEQFF. This chain joins TRBV20-1 and TRBJ2-1; TCRdb picks TRBD1, but there is no DNA to check that call. The CDR3 loop spans 18 amino acids. Looked up from germline, CDR1 is DFQATT and CDR2 is SNEGSKA (reference sequence).

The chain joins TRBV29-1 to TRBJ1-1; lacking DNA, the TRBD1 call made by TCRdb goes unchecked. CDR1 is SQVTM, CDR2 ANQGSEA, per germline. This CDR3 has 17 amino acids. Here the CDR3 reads CSVDDLAEGVFSTEAFF.

The CDR3 region is CASSLARGTGELFF. The chain links TRBV7-8 to TRBJ2-2; TCRdb designates TRBD1, a call that cannot be tested without DNA. Per the germline V gene, CDR1 is SGHVS and CDR2 is FQNEAQ. The CDR3 covers 14 residues.

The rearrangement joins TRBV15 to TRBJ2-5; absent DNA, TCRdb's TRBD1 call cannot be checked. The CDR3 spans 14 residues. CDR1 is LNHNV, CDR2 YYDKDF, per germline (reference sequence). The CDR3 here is CATSRVWGAETQYF.

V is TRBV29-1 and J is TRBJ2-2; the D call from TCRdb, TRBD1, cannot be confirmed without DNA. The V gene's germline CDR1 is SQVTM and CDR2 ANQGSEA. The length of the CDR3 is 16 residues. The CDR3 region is CSVGELTGANTGELFF.

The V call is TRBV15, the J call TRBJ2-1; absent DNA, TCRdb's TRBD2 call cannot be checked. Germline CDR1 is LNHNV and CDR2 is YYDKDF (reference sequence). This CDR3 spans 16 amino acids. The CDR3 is CATSSGLGLAGDEQFF.

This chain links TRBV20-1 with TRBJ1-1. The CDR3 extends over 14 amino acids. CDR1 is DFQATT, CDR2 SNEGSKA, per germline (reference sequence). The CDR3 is CSAREGGRNTEAFF.

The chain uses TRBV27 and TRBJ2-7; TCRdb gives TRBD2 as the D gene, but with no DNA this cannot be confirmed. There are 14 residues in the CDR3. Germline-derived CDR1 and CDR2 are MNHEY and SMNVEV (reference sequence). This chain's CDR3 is CASLRAGESYEQYF.

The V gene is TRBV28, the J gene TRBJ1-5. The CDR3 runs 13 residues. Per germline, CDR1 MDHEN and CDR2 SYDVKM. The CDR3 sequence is CASSSELGQPQHF.

CDR3 sequence reads: CASSSGREETQYF. The V gene is TRBV28, the J gene TRBJ2-5; the D call from TCRdb, TRBD2, cannot be confirmed without DNA. Germline assignment: CDR1 MDHEN and CDR2 SYDVKM. This CDR3 contains 13 residues.

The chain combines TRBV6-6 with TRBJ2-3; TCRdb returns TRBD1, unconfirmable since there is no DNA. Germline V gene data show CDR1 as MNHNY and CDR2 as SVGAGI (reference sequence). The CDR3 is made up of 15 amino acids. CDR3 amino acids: CASRTGGPVTDTQYF.

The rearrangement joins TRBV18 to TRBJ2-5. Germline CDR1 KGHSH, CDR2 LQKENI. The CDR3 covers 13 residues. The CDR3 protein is CASSPDYSETQYF.

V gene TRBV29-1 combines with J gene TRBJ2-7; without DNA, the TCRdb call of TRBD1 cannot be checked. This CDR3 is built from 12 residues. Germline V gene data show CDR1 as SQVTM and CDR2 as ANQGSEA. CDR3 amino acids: CSGKTGSYEQYF.